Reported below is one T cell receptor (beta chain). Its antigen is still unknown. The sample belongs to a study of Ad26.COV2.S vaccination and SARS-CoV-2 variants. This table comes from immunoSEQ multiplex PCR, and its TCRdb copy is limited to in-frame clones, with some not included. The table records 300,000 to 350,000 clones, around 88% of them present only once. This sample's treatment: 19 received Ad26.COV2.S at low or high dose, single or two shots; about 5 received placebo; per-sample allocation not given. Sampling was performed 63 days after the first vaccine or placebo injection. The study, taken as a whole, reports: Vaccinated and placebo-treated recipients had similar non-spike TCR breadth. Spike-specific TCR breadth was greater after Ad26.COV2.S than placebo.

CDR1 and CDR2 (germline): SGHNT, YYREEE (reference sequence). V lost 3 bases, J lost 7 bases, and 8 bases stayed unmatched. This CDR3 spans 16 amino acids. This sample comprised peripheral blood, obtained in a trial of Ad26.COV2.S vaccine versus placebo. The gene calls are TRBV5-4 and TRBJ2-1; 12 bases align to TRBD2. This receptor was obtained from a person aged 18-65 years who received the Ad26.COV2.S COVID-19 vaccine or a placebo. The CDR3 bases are TGTGCCAGCAGCTACACTAGCGGGAGGAGGTTAAATGAGCAGTTCTTC. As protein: CASSYTSGRRLNEQFF.